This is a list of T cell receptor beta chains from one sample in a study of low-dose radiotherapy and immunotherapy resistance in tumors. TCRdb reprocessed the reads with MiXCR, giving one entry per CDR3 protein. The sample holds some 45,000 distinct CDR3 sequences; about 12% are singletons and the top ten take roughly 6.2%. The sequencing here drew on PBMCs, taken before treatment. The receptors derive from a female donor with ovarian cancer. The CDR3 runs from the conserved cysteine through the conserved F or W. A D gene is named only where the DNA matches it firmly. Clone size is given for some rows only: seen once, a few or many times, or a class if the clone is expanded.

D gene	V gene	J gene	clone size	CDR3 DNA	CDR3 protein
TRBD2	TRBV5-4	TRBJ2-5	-	TGTGCCAGCAGTTCCGGGACTAGCGGGATAGAGACCCAGTACTTC	CASSSGTSGIETQYF
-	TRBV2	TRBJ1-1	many	TGTGCCACCTTTGAAAGCGGGTTGAACACTGAAGCTTTCTTT	CATFESGLNTEAFF
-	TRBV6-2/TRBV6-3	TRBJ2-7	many	TGTGCCAGCAGTTACGTAGAGGACAGCTCCTACGAGCAGTACTTC	CASSYVEDSSYEQYF
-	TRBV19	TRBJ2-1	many	TGTGCCAGTACCCGGACGCACGGGGGCACCTACAATGAGCAGTTCTTC	CASTRTHGGTYNEQFF
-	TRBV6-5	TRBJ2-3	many	TGTGCCAGCAGTTACTCGACCAGCACAGATACGCAGTATTTT	CASSYSTSTDTQYF
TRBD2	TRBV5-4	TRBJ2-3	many	TGTGCCAGCAGCTTGGTTCGGGGGGGGCCCGGGGCAGATACGCAGTATTTT	CASSLVRGGPGADTQYF
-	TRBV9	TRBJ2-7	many	TGTGCCAGCAGCGTAGCTCCAGGGGCTGGCGAGCAGTACTTC	CASSVAPGAGEQYF
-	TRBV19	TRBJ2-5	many	TGTGCCAGTAGTATCTCCGGGGGCGCAGAGACCCAGTACTTC	CASSISGGAETQYF
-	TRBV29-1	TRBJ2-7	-	TGCAACCAACAGGGTGCCCACGAGCAGTACTTC	CNQQGAHEQYF
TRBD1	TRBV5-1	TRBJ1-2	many	TGCGCCAGCAGCCCGGACTGGGGACAGCGGAGTCATGGCTACACCTTC	CASSPDWGQRSHGYTF
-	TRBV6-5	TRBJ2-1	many	TGTGCCAGCAAAAGGGGGGCCACCTACAATGAGCAGTTCTTC	CASKRGATYNEQFF
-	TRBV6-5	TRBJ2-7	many	TGTGCCAGCGCGTTTCGGGACAACTACGAGCAGTACTTC	CASAFRDNYEQYF
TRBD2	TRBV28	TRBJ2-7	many	TGTGCCAGCACCCCGGGGGGAGGGCGAGCCCCCTACGAGCAGTACTTC	CASTPGGGRAPYEQYF
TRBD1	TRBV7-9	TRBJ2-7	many	TGTGCCAGCGGAAGACAGGGCCTTACCTACGAGCAGTACTTC	CASGRQGLTYEQYF
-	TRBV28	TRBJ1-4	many	TGTGCCAGCAGTCCCGCAGGGAGGGTTACTGAAAAACTGTTTTTT	CASSPAGRVTEKLFF
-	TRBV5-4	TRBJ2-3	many	TGTGCCAGCAGCTCCCAGGTCATTAGCACAGATACGCAGTATTTT	CASSSQVISTDTQYF
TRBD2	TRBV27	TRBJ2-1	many	TGTGCCAGCAGTTTGTTGGCGAGCGGGAAGAACAATGAGCAGTTCTTC	CASSLLASGKNNEQFF
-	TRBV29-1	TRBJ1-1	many	TGCAGCGTTTCTCCCGAAGCTTTCTTT	CSVSPEAFF
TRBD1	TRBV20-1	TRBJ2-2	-	TGCAGTGCTAGAGAGAGGGACAGGGGTTTGACCGGGGAGCTGTTTTTT	CSARERDRGLTGELFF
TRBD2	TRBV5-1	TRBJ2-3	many	TGCGCCAGCAGCTTGGCGGGAGGGAGGAGCACAGATACGCAGTATTTT	CASSLAGGRSTDTQYF
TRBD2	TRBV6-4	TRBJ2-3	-	TGTGCCAGCAGTGACTCGGCTAGCGGGATAACAGATACGCAGTATTTT	CASSDSASGITDTQYF
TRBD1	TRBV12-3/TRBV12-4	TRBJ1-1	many	TGTGCCAGCAGTCCTCAGGGGGCCGGGAACACTGAAGCTTTCTTT	CASSPQGAGNTEAFF
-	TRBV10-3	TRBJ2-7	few	TGTGCCATCACCCCGGGTCGCCCGGACGAGCAGTACTTC	CAITPGRPDEQYF
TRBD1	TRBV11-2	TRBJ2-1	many	TGTGCCAGCAGCTTAGGCGGGACAGGGGTCTACAATGAGCAGTTCTTC	CASSLGGTGVYNEQFF
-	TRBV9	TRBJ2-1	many	TGTGCCAGCAGCGAGTTGGTCGACACATACTACAATGAGCAGTTCTTC	CASSELVDTYYNEQFF
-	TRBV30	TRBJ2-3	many	TGTGCCTGGAGCGGAGGAGGAGCGGGCGGGGATACGCAGTATTTT	CAWSGGGAGGDTQYF
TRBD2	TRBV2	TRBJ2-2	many	TGTGCCAGCAAGGGACTAGCGGGAGGGAACACCGGGGAGCTGTTTTTT	CASKGLAGGNTGELFF
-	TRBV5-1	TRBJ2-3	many	TGCGCCAGCAGCTTGGGACAGTACTTGACAGATACGCAGTATTTT	CASSLGQYLTDTQYF
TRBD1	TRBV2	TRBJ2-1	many	TGTGCCAGCGCCGGGACAGGGGATAATGAGCAGTTCTTC	CASAGTGDNEQFF
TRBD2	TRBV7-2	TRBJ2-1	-	TGTGCCAGCAGCTTAACCCCCCTGGGTAGCGGGAGCTCCTACAATGAGCAGTTCTTC	CASSLTPLGSGSSYNEQFF
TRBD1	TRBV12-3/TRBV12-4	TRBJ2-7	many	TGTGCCAGCAGTTTAGGGACAGGGGCCTGGGAGCAGTACTTC	CASSLGTGAWEQYF
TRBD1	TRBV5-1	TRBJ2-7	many	TGCGCCAGCAGCTCCCTCGGGACAGCACTCTACGAGCAGTACTTC	CASSSLGTALYEQYF
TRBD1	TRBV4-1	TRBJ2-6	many	TGCGCCAGCAGCCCCTGGGACAGGGAAGTGAACTCTGGGGCCAACGTCCTGACTTTC	CASSPWDREVNSGANVLTF
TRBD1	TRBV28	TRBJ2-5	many	TGTGCCAGCAGCAGCGACAGGGGATGGTTAGAGACCCAGTACTTC	CASSSDRGWLETQYF
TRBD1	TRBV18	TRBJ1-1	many	TGTGCCAGCTCACCAAAGACAGGGATGAACACTGAAGCTTTCTTT	CASSPKTGMNTEAFF
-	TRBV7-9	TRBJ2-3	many	TGTGCCAGCATCGCAGGGTGGGGCCGCACAGATACGCAGTATTTT	CASIAGWGRTDTQYF
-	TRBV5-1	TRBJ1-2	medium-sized	TGTGCCAGCAACGGGGGCCGACGGGTTGGCTACACCTTC	CASNGGRRVGYTF
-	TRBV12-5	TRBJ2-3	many	TGTGCTAGTGGCGACCACACAGATACGCAGTATTTT	CASGDHTDTQYF
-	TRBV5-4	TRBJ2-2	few	TGTGCCAGCAGCGTGGCCGGGACACTTAACACCGGGGAGCTGTTTTTT	CASSVAGTLNTGELFF
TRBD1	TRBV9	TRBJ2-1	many	TGTGCCAGCGCACCAACAGGGGGCCCCTACAATGAGCAGTTCTTC	CASAPTGGPYNEQFF
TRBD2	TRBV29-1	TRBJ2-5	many	TGCAGCGTGAGAGCGGGGCAGCAAGAGACCCAGTACTTC	CSVRAGQQETQYF
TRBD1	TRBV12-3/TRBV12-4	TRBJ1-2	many	TGTGCCAGCAGTCTGGACAGGGGGAAGCATGGCTACACCTTC	CASSLDRGKHGYTF
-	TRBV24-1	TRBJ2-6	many	TGTGCCACCAGTGAAGGGGTTCAAGGGGCCAACGTCCTGACTTTC	CATSEGVQGANVLTF
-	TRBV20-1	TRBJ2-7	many	TGCAGTGCCCAATGGGGGGCGGCGGGGTCCTACGAGCAGTACTTC	CSAQWGAAGSYEQYF
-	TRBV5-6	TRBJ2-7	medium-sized	TGTGCCAGCAGCTTGGCCGCTCAGGACGAGCAGTACTTC	CASSLAAQDEQYF
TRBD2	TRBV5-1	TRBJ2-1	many	TGCGCCAGCAGCCTTAGCGGGAGGAAAGACAATGAGCAGTTCTTC	CASSLSGRKDNEQFF
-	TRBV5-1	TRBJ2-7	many	TGTGCCAGCAGCCCCGGGGCGGACTACGAGCAGTACTTC	CASSPGADYEQYF
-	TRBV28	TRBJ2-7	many	TGTGCCAGCAGTATATACTACGAGCAGTACTTC	CASSIYYEQYF
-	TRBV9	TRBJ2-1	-	TGTGCCAGCAGCGTAGGGGGCCTCAGCTATGAGCAGTTCTTC	CASSVGGLSYEQFF
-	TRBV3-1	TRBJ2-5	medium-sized	TGTGCCAGCAGCCAATCCCCGGCCTCGGGGGAGACCCAGTACTTC	CASSQSPASGETQYF
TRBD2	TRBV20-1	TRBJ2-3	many	TGCAGTGCTAGAGATTTTCGGGCTAGCGGGAGAACAGATACGCAGTATTTT	CSARDFRASGRTDTQYF
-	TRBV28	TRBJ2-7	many	TGTGCCAGCAGTACCGAGTTGGGGGTCTACGAGCAGTACTTC	CASSTELGVYEQYF
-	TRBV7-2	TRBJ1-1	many	TGTGCCAGCAGCCTAAGGAAGAACACTGAAGCTTTCTTT	CASSLRKNTEAFF
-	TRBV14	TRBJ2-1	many	TGTGCCAGCAGTAGTATGGTACAGCAGTTCTTC	CASSSMVQQFF
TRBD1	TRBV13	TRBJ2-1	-	TGTGCCAGCAGCCTAGCCGAGCAGGGGGTTTTCAATGAGCAGTTCTTC	CASSLAEQGVFNEQFF
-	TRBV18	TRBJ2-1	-	TGTGCCAGCTCACCATTAGGAGGCAATGAGCAGTTCTTC	CASSPLGGNEQFF
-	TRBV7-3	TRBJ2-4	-	TGTGCCAGCAGCTTTGGGGGGTCCAACATTCAGTACTTC	CASSFGGSNIQYF
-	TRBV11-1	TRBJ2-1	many	TGTGCCAGCAGCCTAAGTGACAATGAGCAGTTCTTC	CASSLSDNEQFF
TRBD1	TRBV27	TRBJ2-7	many	TGTGCCAGCACCAGGATTACAGGGGACTACGAGCAGTACTTC	CASTRITGDYEQYF
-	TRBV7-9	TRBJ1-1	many	TGTGCCAGCAGCTTTGGAGGGAGTGAAGCTTTCTTT	CASSFGGSEAFF